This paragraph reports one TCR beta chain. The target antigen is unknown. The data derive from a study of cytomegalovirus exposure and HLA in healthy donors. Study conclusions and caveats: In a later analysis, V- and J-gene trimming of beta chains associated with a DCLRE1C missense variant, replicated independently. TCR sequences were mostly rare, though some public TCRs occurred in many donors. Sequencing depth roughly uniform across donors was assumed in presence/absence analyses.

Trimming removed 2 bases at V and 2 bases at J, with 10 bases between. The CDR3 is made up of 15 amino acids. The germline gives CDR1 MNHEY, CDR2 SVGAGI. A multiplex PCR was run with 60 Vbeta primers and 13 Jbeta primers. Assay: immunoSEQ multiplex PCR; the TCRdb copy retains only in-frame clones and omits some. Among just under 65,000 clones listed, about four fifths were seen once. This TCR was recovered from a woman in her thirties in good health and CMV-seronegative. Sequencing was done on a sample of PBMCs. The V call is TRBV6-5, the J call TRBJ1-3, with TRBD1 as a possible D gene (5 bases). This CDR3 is CASSYVAGAGNTIYF. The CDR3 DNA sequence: TGTGCCAGCAGTTACGTGGCGGGGGCTGGAAACACCATATATTTT.